A single sample gave rise to the 28 T cell receptor beta chains below, sequenced in a study of Tregs in tolerant kidney transplant recipients. The assay was immunoSEQ multiplex PCR, and TCRdb's table has in-frame clones only and misses some. This sample contains about 2,000 clones. For these TCRs, the target antigens are not known. FACS sorting followed an approximately 6-day coculture of CFSE-labeled recipient PBMCs with irradiated graft donor PBMCs. Sequencing was performed on CD4+ T cells from blood cultured with allogeneic cells, taken before the transplant. These receptors came from a human patient who received a combined kidney and bone marrow transplant.

According to its frequency, this clone is medium-sized (0.01 to 0.1%). The read halts 3 residues ahead of the CDR3 end, with the missing end drawn from the germline J gene. The rearrangement links TRBV5-6 to TRBJ2-2; perhaps TRBD1 as D (5 bases). CDR1 SGHDT and CDR2 YYEEEE come from the germline V gene. Trimming left V 10 bases short and J 1 base short, with 11 bases between. The CDR3 length is 13 residues. The CDR3 sequence is CAFGHLNTGELFF. The sequenced part of the CDR3 DNA is TGTGCCTTTGGACACTTGAACACCGGGGAG.

Considering frequency, this clone is large. The read ends 3 residues early relative to the CDR3; the germline J gene fills the gap. This chain connects TRBV7-2 to TRBJ2-7; D not certain. The germline V and J ends were trimmed by 5 bases and 3 bases, with 14 bases remaining between them. Germline CDR1 and CDR2: SGHTA and FQGNSA. The CDR3 runs to 14 residues. Partial CDR3 DNA: TGTGCCAGCAGCCCCTTACAGAGGAACTACGAG. Protein: CASSPLQRNYE. The whole CDR3 protein reads CASSPLQRNYEQYF.

Turning to this clone: At one boundary the junction diverges from the germline segment, which might be a read error. The read ends 3 residues before the CDR3 terminus; that terminus is restored from the germline J gene. The V and J genes are TRBV4-2 and TRBJ1-5, with D perhaps matching TRBD1 (6 bases). The CDR3 loop spans 13 amino acids. Germline V gives CDR1 LGHNA, CDR2 YNFKEQ. CDR3 in amino acids: CASSQVTGQPQHF. The part of the CDR3 DNA that was read is TGCGCCAGCAGCCAAGTCACAGGGCAGCCC.

Notes on this clone: Read sequence stops 3 residues before the CDR3 end, and the germline J gene provides the missing end. The rearrangement links TRBV5-1 to TRBJ2-7; 9 nucleotides line up with TRBD1. This CDR3 has 14 amino acids. Per the germline V gene, CDR1 is SGHRS and CDR2 is YFSETQ. V was pared by 7 bases and J by 1 base, with 6 bases of the junction left unmatched. The part of the CDR3 DNA that was read is TGCGCCAGCTCCCGGGACAGGGTTTCCTACGAG. As protein: CASSRDRVSYE. The whole CDR3 protein is CASSRDRVSYEQYF.

This clone is classed as large (0.1 to 1%) by frequency. Coverage ceases 3 residues before the CDR3 finishes, and the germline J gene fills in the end. The chain employs TRBV10-1 and TRBJ2-3; D remains ambiguous. V was clipped by 5 bases and J by 2 bases, with 11 bases between them. CDR1 and CDR2 from the germline V gene are WNHNN and SYGVQD (reference sequence). CDR3 length: 14 amino acids. CDR3 sequence reads: CASSRGLNTDTQYF. Partial CDR3 DNA: TGCGCCAGCAGTCGCGGCCTGAACACAGATACG.

Notes on this clone: Read sequence stops 3 residues before the CDR3 end, and the germline J gene provides the missing end. This chain joins TRBV18 and TRBJ1-4; D is perhaps TRBD1 (5 bases). V was clipped by 5 bases and J by 0 bases, with 13 bases between them. Germline V lookup: CDR1 KGHSH, CDR2 LQKENI. The CDR3 sequence is 16 residues long. CDR3 DNA, as far as it was read: TGTGCCAGCTCATTGGGGCCGCCCCCAACTAATGAAAAA. Translation gives CASSLGPPPTNEK. The entire CDR3 protein is CASSLGPPPTNEKLFF. Full variable domain (rest looked up from reference TRBV18 and TRBJ1-4): NAGVMQNPRHLVRRRGQEARLRCSPMKGHSHVYWYRQLPEEGLKFMVYLQKENIIDESGMPKERFSAEFPKEGPSILRIQQVVRGDSAAYFCASSLGPPPTNEKLFFGSGTQLSVL.

Frequency places this clone as medium-sized. The CDR3 goes on 3 residues after the read ends, and that part is filled in from the germline J gene. V gene TRBV7-2 combines with J gene TRBJ2-1; tentative D call: TRBD2 (6 bases). Trimming shortened V by 1 base and J by 5 bases, and 9 bases separated the two germline ends. Germline CDR1 reads SGHTA; CDR2 reads FQGNSA. The CDR3 is made up of 14 amino acids. The sequenced CDR3 bases are TGTGCCAGCAGCTTAGGCGGGGCAGACAATGAG. As protein: CASSLGGADNE. The full-length CDR3 reads as CASSLGGADNEQFF. Full variable domain (remainder filled in from reference TRBV7-2 and TRBJ2-1): GAGVSQSPSNKVTEKGKDVELRCDPISGHTALYWYRQSLGQGLEFLIYFQGNSAPDKSGLPSDRFSAERTGGSVSTLTIQRTQQEDSAVYLCASSLGGADNEQFFGPGTRLTVL.

This clone is classed as medium-sized by frequency. The DNA ends 3 residues before the CDR3 does, and the rest of the CDR3 is filled in from the germline J gene. This chain links TRBV19 with TRBJ2-7; TRBD1 might be the D (5 bases). Looked up from germline, CDR1 is LNHDA and CDR2 is SQIVND (reference sequence). Trimming removed 6 bases from V and 5 bases from J, with 14 bases in between. CDR3 length: 13 amino acids. This CDR3 is CASSPQGRNEQYF. Incomplete CDR3 DNA: TGTGCCAGTAGCCCTCAGGGTAGGAACGAG.

CDR3 DNA (partial): TGTGCCAGCAGGGGGGGGAGACTAGCGGGGGTACTTACAGATACG. Protein: CASRGGRLAGVLTDT. The CDR3 in its entirety is CASRGGRLAGVLTDTQYF. V and J are TRBV12-3 or TRBV12-4 and TRBJ2-3, with 12 positions matching TRBD2. The read terminates 3 residues ahead of where the CDR3 ends, so the germline J gene completes it. The CDR3 runs to 18 residues. V lost 6 bases to trimming and J lost 3 bases; unmatched junction nucleotides: 13.

With respect to this clone: The CDR3 end lies 3 residues beyond the end of the read and is filled in from the germline J gene. The gene calls are TRBV27 and TRBJ1-2, with 7 bases matching TRBD1. The V gene end was trimmed by 3 bases and the J gene end by 4 bases; junction bases not matched to a gene: 8. CDR3 length equals 15 residues. Germline loops: CDR1 MNHEY, CDR2 SMNVEV (reference sequence). CDR3 loop: CASSFGSGQAYGYTF. The covered CDR3 bases are TGTGCCAGCAGTTTCGGTTCAGGACAGGCCTATGGC.

Comments on this clone: The read gets to within 3 residues of the CDR3 end, and the germline J gene fills in the rest. The chain recombines TRBV29-1 with TRBJ2-1, with D possibly TRBD2 on 6 matching bases. The CDR3 covers 15 residues. Looked up from germline, CDR1 is SQVTM and CDR2 is ANQGSEA. Deletions cut 5 bases from V and 9 bases from J, with 23 bases between. CDR3 loop: CSVRDGLLGFGEQFF. CDR3 DNA (partial): TGCAGCGTTCGGGACGGACTACTCGGTTTTGGTGAG.

As regards this clone: The CDR3 end is not reached by the read, which stops 3 residues before it; the germline J gene fills it in. This chain links TRBV20-1 with TRBJ2-5; 7 bases agree with TRBD1. This CDR3 has 13 amino acids. The germline CDR1 and CDR2 sequences are DFQATT and SNEGSKA (reference sequence). Trimming removed 4 bases from V and 5 bases from J; junction bases left unmatched: 7. The sequenced part of the CDR3 DNA is TGCAGTGCTACGGACAGGCTAAGGGAGACC. Translating it yields CSATDRLRET. In full, the CDR3 is CSATDRLRETQYF.

On this clone itself: The read finishes 3 residues shy of the CDR3 end, and the germline J gene is used to complete it. The chain is built from TRBV10-2 and TRBJ1-2; weak D call: TRBD1 (5 bases). The CDR3 spans 12 residues. Germline loops: CDR1 WSHSY, CDR2 SAAADI. Trimming shortened V by 6 bases and J by 4 bases, and 9 bases separated the two germline ends. This CDR3 is CASRTDSYGYTF. The sequenced CDR3 bases are TGCGCCAGCAGGACAGATTCCTATGGC.

Here the CDR3 reads CSLGFSEQFF. The DNA read from the CDR3 is TGCAGCCTCGGGTTTAGTGAG. The V and J genes are TRBV29-1 and TRBJ2-1; D unclear. The CDR3 goes on 3 residues after the read ends, and that part is filled in from the germline J gene. This CDR3 spans 10 amino acids. Germline V gives CDR1 SQVTM, CDR2 ANQGSEA. The V end lost 8 bases, the J end lost 9 bases, and 11 bases lay between the germline ends.

This clone is called medium-sized based on its frequency. The read stops 3 residues short of the end of the CDR3; the missing end is completed from the germline J gene. V gene TRBV19 combines with J gene TRBJ1-2, with 9 bases that match TRBD1. CDR1 and CDR2 (germline): LNHDA, SQIVND (reference sequence). CDR3 length equals 14 residues. J was trimmed by 2 bases and V by 5 bases; bases with no gene match: 3. The DNA read from the CDR3 is TGTGCCAGTAGTTTGGGGACAGGGAACTATGGC. The encoded protein is CASSLGTGNYG. The CDR3 reads in full as CASSLGTGNYGYTF.

This clone is called medium-sized (0.01 to 0.1%) based on its frequency. The read comes to an end 3 residues before the CDR3 does, leaving the germline J gene to fill in the end. V usage is TRBV30 and J usage is TRBJ1-5, with 7 nucleotides matching TRBD1. V gave up 3 bases and J gave up 0 bases; unmatched junction bases: 14. The CDR3 is made up of 18 amino acids. Germline values: CDR1 GTSNPN, CDR2 SVGIG (reference sequence). The CDR3 bases that were read are TGTGCCTGGAGGAAACCTGGGGCGGGACAGCATAGCAATCAGCCC. Translating it yields CAWRKPGAGQHSNQP. The full CDR3 is CAWRKPGAGQHSNQPQHF.

This clone is called medium-sized based on its frequency. The CDR3 end lies 3 residues beyond the end of the read and is filled in from the germline J gene. V gene TRBV15 combines with J gene TRBJ1-5; TRBD1 might be the D (6 bases). This CDR3 contains 16 residues. V lost 0 bases, J lost 7 bases, and 16 bases lay in between. Germline V gives CDR1 LNHNV, CDR2 YYDKDF (reference sequence). The DNA read from the CDR3 is TGTGCCACCAGCAGAGATCGGGAGGGGGTGCGGCAGCCC. Its protein is CATSRDREGVRQP. The whole CDR3 is CATSRDREGVRQPQHF.

This clone is medium-sized (0.01 to 0.1%) by frequency. The CDR3 end lies 3 residues beyond the end of the read and is filled in from the germline J gene. The rearrangement joins TRBV11-2 to TRBJ2-2; 7 positions match TRBD1. The CDR3 runs 15 residues. The V segment lost 2 bases and the J segment 8 bases; nucleotides outside the gene matches: 8. CDR1 and CDR2 from the germline V gene are SGHAT and FQNNGV. CDR3 bases read: TGTGCCAGCAGCTTATCGACAGGGCCTGTAGGGGAG. As protein: CASSLSTGPVGE. In full, the CDR3 reads CASSLSTGPVGELFF.

Comment on this clone: The sequence runs out 3 residues before the end of the CDR3; the remainder is reconstructed from the germline J gene. V gene TRBV2 combines with J gene TRBJ2-1, with TRBD2 matching 8 bases. V dropped 6 bases and J dropped 7; count of bases not matched to a gene: 11. Germline V gives CDR1 SNHLY, CDR2 FYNNEI. The CDR3 sequence is 15 residues long. CDR3 bases read: TGTGCCAGCAGCCTACTAGCGGCTAGAAGGAATGAG. Its translation is CASSLLAARRNE. The complete CDR3 protein is CASSLLAARRNEQFF.

Considering frequency, this clone is medium-sized (0.01 to 0.1%). With the read ending 3 residues before the CDR3 end, the germline J gene is used to fill in that end. The chain combines TRBV2 with TRBJ1-1, with D maybe TRBD1 (6 bases). From germline, CDR1 is SNHLY and CDR2 FYNNEI. V lost 6 bases and J lost 2, with 13 bases in between. CDR3 length: 14 amino acids. Partial CDR3 DNA: TGTGCCAGCAGGAAGGACAGATTAAACACTGAA. It yields the protein CASRKDRLNTE. The entire CDR3 protein is CASRKDRLNTEAFF.

Turning to this clone: The read terminates 3 residues ahead of where the CDR3 ends, so the germline J gene completes it. The chain uses TRBV12-3 or TRBV12-4 and TRBJ1-4, with 9 bases lining up with TRBD1. The CDR3 consists of 15 residues. V shed 3 bases and J 7 bases; nucleotides not matched to a gene: 6. The sequenced CDR3 bases are TGTGCCAGCAGTTTCAGGACAGGGGCGGGTGAAAAA. Translated: CASSFRTGAGEK. From start to end, the CDR3 is CASSFRTGAGEKLFF.

For this clone: The CDR3 end is not reached by the read, which stops 3 residues before it; the germline J gene fills it in. V is TRBV7-9 and J is TRBJ2-5; 8 nucleotides align to TRBD1. J lost 7 bases, V lost 5 bases, and 6 bases had no gene match. This CDR3 contains 13 residues. Germline V gives CDR1 SEHNR, CDR2 FQNEAQ (reference sequence). The CDR3 spells CASSQGQGGTQYF. The part of the CDR3 DNA that was read is TGTGCCAGCAGCCAAGGACAGGGAGGGACC.

On this clone: The CDR3 goes on 3 residues after the read ends, and that part is filled in from the germline J gene. V gene TRBV12-3 or TRBV12-4 combines with J gene TRBJ2-1, with 9 positions matching TRBD1. The V segment lost 5 bases and the J segment 0 bases; nucleotides outside the gene matches: 5. The CDR3 is made up of 16 amino acids. Incomplete CDR3 DNA: TGTGCCAGCAGTAACAGGGGGCTAAGCTCCTACAATGAG. Amino acids: CASSNRGLSSYNE. The full CDR3 protein reads CASSNRGLSSYNEQFF.

This clone shows up as medium-sized by frequency. Read data end 3 residues before the CDR3 end; the end is taken from the germline J gene. This rearrangement joins TRBV10-3 to TRBJ2-5; 7 nucleotides line up with TRBD2. The CDR3 consists of 14 residues. V was clipped by 3 bases and J by 2 bases; unmatched bases: 3. Germline assignment: CDR1 ENHRY and CDR2 SYGVKD. The CDR3 sequence is CAISDPGLQETQYF. The DNA read from the CDR3 is TGTGCCATCAGTGACCCGGGACTACAAGAGACC.

Considering frequency, this clone is medium-sized. The read terminates 3 residues before the CDR3 end, so the remaining end is supplied by the germline J gene. V usage is TRBV6-2 or TRBV6-3 and J usage is TRBJ1-1; D might be TRBD1 (5 bases). Germline V lookup: CDR1 MNHEY, CDR2 SVGEGT. V was trimmed by 8 bases and J by 4 bases, leaving 17 bases between them. The CDR3 has 14 amino acids. This CDR3 is CASLRRGGSTEAFF. The covered CDR3 bases are TGTGCCAGCCTGAGGCGGGGGGGTAGCACTGAA.

A note on this clone: The read finishes 3 residues shy of the CDR3 end, and the germline J gene is used to complete it. V is TRBV7-7 and J is TRBJ2-3; TRBD1 aligns across 7 bases. The V and J ends lost 5 bases and 2 bases, in that order; junction bases with no gene match: 4. The CDR3 sequence is 14 residues long. Germline-derived CDR1 and CDR2 are SSHAT and FNYEAQ (reference sequence). The CDR3 here is CASSKQGPTDTQYF. The DNA read from the CDR3 is TGTGCCAGCAGCAAACAGGGGCCCACAGATACG.

Considering frequency, this clone is medium-sized. The read stops 3 residues short of the end of the CDR3; the missing end is completed from the germline J gene. The chain employs TRBV18 and TRBJ2-5; D gene ambiguous. V shed 2 bases and J shed 2 bases, with 15 bases lying between them. The CDR3 runs 16 residues. Germline-derived CDR1 and CDR2 are KGHSH and LQKENI. CDR3 protein: CASSPYQPTVQETQYF. Partial CDR3 DNA: TGTGCCAGCTCACCATATCAACCAACTGTTCAAGAGACC.

Considering frequency, this clone is medium-sized. The CDR3 end is not reached by the read, which stops 3 residues before it; the germline J gene fills it in. J is TRBJ1-2 and V is TRBV5-1, with a weak D call TRBD1 (6 bases). CDR3 length: 12 amino acids. Germline assignment: CDR1 SGHRS and CDR2 YFSETQ. Partial CDR3 DNA: TGCGCCAGCAGCCAGGACAGACAGGGC. The encoded protein is CASSQDRQG. The full CDR3 is CASSQDRQGYTF.